This T cell receptor (beta chain) is drawn from a study of T cells after yellow fever vaccination (dated by TCRdb to between 2017 and 2020). Study-wide context: The SMART-Seq v4 Ultra Low Input RNA kit was used to prepare libraries from fractions with low cell numbers. To track T-cell clones before and after primary and booster YFV17D yellow fever vaccination, bulk TCR alpha and beta repertoires were sequenced longitudinally. Two healthy male donors, one aged 18 to 30 and one aged 30 to 40 years, made up the cohort. Bulk PBMC replicates and cell subsets were isolated from blood drawn at multiple timepoints before and after both primary and secondary immunization. Broad study findings and their caveats: FACS-sorted repertoires could contain abundant contaminating clonotypes from the bulk population, so computational filtering was required. Because only a couple of donors were included in the study, the extent to which the findings can be generalized is limited. A small share of clonotypes occurred in both CD4 and CD8 compartments, likely arising from convergent recombination. After the booster, most of the clones that had expanded following primary vaccination were detected again (roughly 97% of CD4 and around 90% of CD8), which suggests that memory was broadly maintained. Compared with the primary T-cell response, the secondary T-cell response was weaker but faster, peaking on day 5 rather than day 15.

Per the publication, the treatment or condition label means: live attenuated yellow fever vaccine strain. Two biological replicates of bulk PBMCs were collected at each blood-draw timepoint. PBMCs were isolated from peripheral blood using a standard Ficoll-Paque protocol. TriZol was used to extract RNA from bulk PBMCs, from CD4 and CD8 fractions, and from dextramer-positive and dextramer-negative fractions. Comments on this clonotype: No cognate antigen has been identified for it. Base quality data are lacking; no much larger clone is found one base away.

TCR cDNA was synthesized by 5'RACE template switching, through which a universal primer site and unique molecular identifiers were introduced. cDNA synthesis was primed from both the TCR alpha and TCR beta constant segments. Library amplification used two PCR steps, and the second PCR step added sample barcodes and sequencing adapters. Sequencing of libraries was performed on Illumina HiSeq 2500 (2x100 bp) or NovaSeq (2x150 bp). Regarding the original processing steps: MIGEC handled demultiplexing of reads and collapsing into UMI consensus sequences, while MiXCR performed V(D)J alignment. Using edgeR on replicate PBMC samples, clonotypes were called vaccine-responding if FDR was below 0.01 and the log2 fold change was above 5 up to day 15. Each bulk clonotype was labeled CD4 or CD8 based on which sequenced repertoire, CD4 or CD8, contained the clonotype at higher abundance. In TCRdb, the public reads were trimmed at Q25 with fastp and aligned with MiXCR, with productive beta chains retained. Rows with one shared CDR3 protein collapse into an entry with the most common genes and DNA. The authors' filters were not applied to this entry. This sample comprises some 600,000 distinct CDR3 sequences, roughly an eighth of them detected only once. 14% to 15% of the sample belongs to the ten largest clones.

From a lookup of the germline V gene, CDR1 and CDR2 are SGHRS and YFSETQ. V lost 7 bases and J lost 4 bases; the stretch between them is 21 bases long. The CDR3 runs 15 amino acids, cysteine and phenylalanine included. CDR3 DNA is the only sequence kept; it has 45 bases, read in frame from the first base. Rearrangement joined TRBV5-1 to TRBJ2-7; possibly the D gene is TRBD2, per 6 matching bases. The source of this sequence is a man aged 25-45 years who received the YFV17D yellow fever vaccine. Sequencing used PBMCs, obtained on the day of the yellow fever booster vaccination. The DNA sequence follows: TGCGCCAGCGCAACTCTCCCGGGACTTAGTTACGAGCAGTACTTC. Its translation is CASATLPGLSYEQYF.